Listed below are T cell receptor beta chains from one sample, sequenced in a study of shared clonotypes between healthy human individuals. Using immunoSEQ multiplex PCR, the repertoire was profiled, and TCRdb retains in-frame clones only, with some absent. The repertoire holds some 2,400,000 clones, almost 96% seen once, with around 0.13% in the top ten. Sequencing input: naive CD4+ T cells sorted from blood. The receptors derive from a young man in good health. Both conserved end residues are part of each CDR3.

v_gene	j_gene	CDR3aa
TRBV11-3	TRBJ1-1	CASSPGTDEAFF
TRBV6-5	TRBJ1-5	CASSRDGLNQPQHF
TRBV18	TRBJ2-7	CASSPGGSTYYEQYF
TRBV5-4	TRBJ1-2	CASSRDRTFGYTF
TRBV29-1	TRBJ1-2	CSVGTNYGYTF
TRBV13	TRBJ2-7	CASSPGTGAISYEQYF
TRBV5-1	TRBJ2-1	CASSLTGTTNYNEQFF
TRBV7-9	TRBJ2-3	CASSSTGAGDTQYF
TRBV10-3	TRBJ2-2	CAISEGYTGELFF
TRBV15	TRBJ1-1	CATTMPWNTEAFF
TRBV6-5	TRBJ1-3	CASRRGSSGNTIYF
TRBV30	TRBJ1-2	CAWSLGTGGSYGYTF
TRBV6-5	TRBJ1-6	CASSFKTGGNSPLHF
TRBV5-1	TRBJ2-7	CASSQTGTLSYEQYF
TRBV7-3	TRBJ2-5	CASSLGLAETQYF
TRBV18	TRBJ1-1	CASSSQGYGTEAFF
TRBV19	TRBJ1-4	CASSKQVATNEKLFF
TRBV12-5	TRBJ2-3	CASGLGTVPDTQYF
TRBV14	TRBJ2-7	CASSLELNSYEQYF
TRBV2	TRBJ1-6	CASSLTGDSPLHF
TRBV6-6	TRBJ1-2	CASGSDRGYGYTF
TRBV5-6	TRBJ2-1	CASSLAGGHSSYNEQFF
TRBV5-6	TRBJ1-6	CASSLRGGFNSPLHF
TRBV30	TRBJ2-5	CAWSRDRIQETQYF
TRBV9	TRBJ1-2	CASSTRDRDSYGYTF
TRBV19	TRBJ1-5	CASSIARSNNQPQHF
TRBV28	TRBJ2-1	CASSRDRKRERTYNEQFF
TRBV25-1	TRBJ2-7	CASSESLLGEQYF
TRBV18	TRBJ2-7	CASSQTVRDRAYEQYF
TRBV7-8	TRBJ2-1	CASSARTSAYNEQFF
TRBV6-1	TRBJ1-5	CASSEGVRQPQHF
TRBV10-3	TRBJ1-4	CAISAGTVEKLFF
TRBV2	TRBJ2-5	CASSPEPGGETQYF
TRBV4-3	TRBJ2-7	CASSQDLPGQGVGVQYF
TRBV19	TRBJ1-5	CASSIFHMGVSNQPQHF